This TCR beta chain was sequenced during a study of shared clonotypes between healthy human individuals. Findings of the study overall: For naive CD4 cells, approximately 5% of clonotypes were shared across a few donors. Sampling covered nothing but blood. Tissue TCR repertoires likely differ from those found in blood.

The authors' processing: Without quality scores, immunoSEQ junctional reads could not be filtered like full-length reads. Data came from immunoSEQ multiplex PCR; TCRdb stores just in-frame clones and leaves some out. The DNA was the basis for D and trimming; V, J and clone size are from that table. The table records about 1.5 million clones, approximately 98% of them present only once. For this clone: Its cognate antigen is unknown.

Germline loops: CDR1 GTSNPN, CDR2 SVGIG (reference sequence). This CDR3 region has 13 residues. Germline trimming cut 1 base from V and 10 bases from J; bases unmatched to any gene: 9. The chain couples TRBV30 to TRBJ1-2; 7 positions agree with TRBD1. The sequenced sample consisted of naive CD4+ T cells sorted from blood. Subset here: CD45RA+ positively selected. This TCR was recovered from a man aged 25-45 years in good health. The CDR3 nucleotides read TGTGCCTGGAGTGGAAAAGACAGGGAAGACTACACCTTC. Protein: CAWSGKDREDYTF.